This passage covers 32 T cell receptor beta chains from one sample sequenced in a study of response to subunit inactivated influenza vaccine. TCRdb reprocessed the RT-PCR reads via MiXCR and lists one record per CDR3 protein. This sample has hundreds of thousands of distinct CDR3 sequences, with about 25% found just once. Here the sequenced sample was CD4+ T cells sorted from PBMCs, taken roughly 5 days after vaccination. These receptor sequences come from a man aged 45-65 years who received an inactivated influenza vaccine.

This clonotype came up a few times. J is TRBJ2-1 and V is TRBV20-1, with TRBD2 identical over 8 bases. CDR1 DFQATT and CDR2 SNEGSKA come from the germline V gene (reference sequence). This CDR3 is 14 amino acids long. With V trimmed by 5 bases and J by 5 bases, 8 bases remained unmatched. In nucleotides, the CDR3 is TGCAGTGCTCACGGACTAGCCGCTAACAATGAGCAGTTCTTC. Protein sequence: CSAHGLAANNEQFF.

Here the CDR3 DNA reads TGTGCCAGCAGCTTACAATTTGGGCCCTACGAGCAGTACTTC. As protein: CASSLQFGPYEQYF. This chain links TRBV5-5 with TRBJ2-7; D not certain. The germline V and J ends were trimmed by 2 bases and 2 bases, with 11 bases remaining between them. Looked up from germline, CDR1 is SGHKS and CDR2 is YYEKEE (reference sequence). This CDR3 is 14 amino acids long.

This chain uses TRBV7-7 with TRBJ2-2, with a tentative D call TRBD2 (5 bases). The CDR3 length is 14 residues. Germline V gene lookup returns CDR1 SSHAT and CDR2 FNYEAQ (reference sequence). V dropped 5 bases and J dropped 4 bases, with 11 bases sitting between them. The DNA of the CDR3 is TGTGCCAGCAGCCCCTCGGGAACCACCGGGGAGCTGTTTTTT. Translation gives CASSPSGTTGELFF.

The chain couples TRBV7-2 to TRBJ2-2, with 7 positions matching TRBD1. J was trimmed by 6 bases and V by 7 bases; bases with no gene match: 8. This CDR3 has 14 amino acids. Germline V gives CDR1 SGHTA, CDR2 FQGNSA. CDR3 bases: TGTGCCAGCACCCCTTTTCAGGGGGCCGGGGAGCTGTTTTTT. Protein sequence: CASTPFQGAGELFF.

This clonotype was counted ten times or more. The chain recombines TRBV4-1 with TRBJ1-5; D is unclear. The CDR3 spans 19 residues. CDR1 is MGHRA, CDR2 YSYEKL, per germline. V shed 0 bases and J shed 6 bases, with 24 bases lying between them. CDR3 sequence: CASSQDFLRVVGSGQPQHF. The CDR3 region has the DNA TGCGCCAGCAGCCAAGACTTCTTAAGGGTGGTCGGCTCCGGTCAGCCCCAGCATTTT.

This clonotype was seen a few times. The chain uses TRBV5-1 and TRBJ2-7; 9 bases agree with TRBD1. CDR3 size: 15 residues. Germline V lookup: CDR1 SGHRS, CDR2 YFSETQ. Trimming took 4 bases from V and 1 from J; bases not matched to a gene: 6. CDR3 loop: CASSDYRGPSYEQYF. CDR3 nucleotide sequence: TGCGCCAGCAGCGACTACAGGGGGCCTTCCTACGAGCAGTACTTC.

This chain connects TRBV20-1 to TRBJ1-1; perhaps TRBD1 as D (6 bases). The germline V gene has CDR1 DFQATT and CDR2 SNEGSKA (reference sequence). This CDR3 has 14 amino acids. V lost 6 bases and J lost 4, with 18 bases in between. The CDR3 here is CSAPRGGIGTEAFF. As DNA, the CDR3 is TGCAGTGCCCCTAGGGGGGGCATTGGCACTGAAGCTTTCTTT.

This chain connects TRBV11-2 to TRBJ2-7, with 12 nucleotides matching TRBD2. Trimming removed 5 bases from V and 3 bases from J; junction bases left unmatched: 20. Germline CDR1 and CDR2: SGHAT and FQNNGV. The CDR3 length is 20 residues. CDR3: CASSPSSRGWGLAGRYEQYF. The CDR3 nucleotides are TGTGCCAGCAGCCCCTCTTCCAGGGGTTGGGGACTAGCGGGTCGCTACGAGCAGTACTTC.

The CDR3 reads CSVQFGGPRIRAFF. As DNA, the CDR3 is TGCAGCGTTCAGTTCGGGGGACCCCGGATCCGAGCTTTCTTT. This chain links TRBV29-1 with TRBJ1-1; TRBD1 might be the D (5 bases). Trimming took 5 bases from V and 10 from J, leaving 23 bases between them. Germline CDR1 SQVTM, CDR2 ANQGSEA. There are 14 residues in the CDR3.

This clonotype has more than one count but fewer than ten. This chain connects TRBV10-3 to TRBJ1-2, with 8 bases fitting TRBD1. This CDR3 contains 14 residues. The junction had 8 bases not matched to a gene; V was cut back by 3 bases and J by 8 bases. Germline V CDR1 and CDR2: ENHRY, SYGVKD. The CDR3 is CAISETGGGYGYTF. CDR3 nucleotide sequence: TGTGCCATCAGTGAAACAGGGGGGGGGTACGGCTACACCTTC.

This clonotype was counted a few times. CDR3 nucleotides: TGTGCCAGCAGCTTGGACAGGGGGAACACAAATTCACCCCTCCACTTT. Its translation: CASSLDRGNTNSPLHF. V gene TRBV5-6 combines with J gene TRBJ1-6; 8 bases align to TRBD1. Trimming cost V 0 bases and J 7 bases; bases outside gene matches: 6. Germline loops: CDR1 SGHDT, CDR2 YYEEEE. This CDR3 has 16 amino acids.

The chain carries TRBV7-2 and TRBJ2-5, with 9 bases that match TRBD2. V lost 5 bases, J lost 2 bases, and 6 bases stayed unmatched. This CDR3 has 15 residues. Germline V lookup: CDR1 SGHTA, CDR2 FQGNSA. Here the CDR3 DNA reads TGTGCCAGCAGCCCCCGGCGGGGGGGGCAAGAGACCCAGTACTTC. The encoded protein is CASSPRRGGQETQYF.

This chain links TRBV28 with TRBJ2-4, with TRBD1 matching over 7 bases. CDR3 length: 14 residues. Per germline, CDR1 MDHEN and CDR2 SYDVKM. The V segment lost 6 bases and the J segment 4 bases; nucleotides outside the gene matches: 6. Written as DNA, the CDR3 is TGTGCCAGCAGCTCCGGGACAGAAAAAAACATTCAGTACTTC. Its translation is CASSSGTEKNIQYF.

This clonotype appeared a few times. CDR3 loop: CASSQGDWGANEQFF. The CDR3, as DNA: TGCGCCAGCAGCCAGGGGGACTGGGGGGCCAATGAGCAGTTCTTC. This sequence joins TRBV4-3 and TRBJ2-1; possibly TRBD1 or TRBD2 for D (6 bases each). V lost 3 bases and J 6 bases, leaving 15 bases between the germline ends. Germline V CDR1 and CDR2: LGHNA, YSLEER. CDR3 length: 15 residues.

This chain connects TRBV29-1 to TRBJ2-2, with D perhaps TRBD1 (6 bases). CDR1 and CDR2 from the germline V gene are SQVTM and ANQGSEA. CDR3 length: 13 residues. V lost 5 bases and J 5 bases, leaving 12 bases between the germline ends. The CDR3 DNA follows: TGCAGCGTTCGGTCAGGGGAGACCGGGGAGCTGTTTTTT. As protein: CSVRSGETGELFF.

The rearrangement uses TRBV3-1 and TRBJ1-5; D not resolved. This CDR3 contains 16 residues. Germline CDR1 LGHDT, CDR2 YNNKEL (reference sequence). V gave up 0 bases and J gave up 1 base, with 10 bases separating them. This CDR3 is CASSQDTGGSNQPQHF. The CDR3, as DNA: TGTGCCAGCAGCCAAGATACGGGAGGGAGCAATCAGCCCCAGCATTTT.

This clonotype appeared a few times. V gene TRBV5-1 combines with J gene TRBJ1-4; no definite D call. The CDR3 contains 13 residues. Trimming shortened V by 3 bases and J by 5 bases, and 8 bases separated the two germline ends. CDR1 and CDR2 from the germline V gene are SGHRS and YFSETQ. CDR3 amino acids: CASSSARNEKLFF. CDR3 sequence (DNA): TGCGCCAGCAGCTCGGCCCGAAATGAAAAACTGTTTTTT. Full variable domain (remainder filled in from reference TRBV5-1 and TRBJ1-4): KAGVTQTPRYLIKTRGQQVTLSCSPISGHRSVSWYQQTPGQGLQFLFEYFSETQRNKGNFPGRFSGRQFSNSRSEMNVSTLELGDSALYLCASSSARNEKLFFGSGTQLSVL.

CDR3 nucleotides: TGTGCCAGCAGCGTTCAGGGGTCGGGAGAGACCCAGTACTTC. Amino acid sequence: CASSVQGSGETQYF. The rearrangement joins TRBV9 to TRBJ2-5, with a possible D match to TRBD1 (6 bases). The length of the CDR3 is 14 residues. Trimming cost V 2 bases and J 4 bases, with 12 bases left between them. CDR1 is SGDLS and CDR2 is YYNGEE in the germline V gene.

This CDR3 reads CASSHAIAGRSYEQYF. The CDR3 DNA is TGCGCCAGCAGCCACGCAATCGCGGGACGGTCCTACGAGCAGTACTTC. V usage is TRBV4-1 and J usage is TRBJ2-7; a weak D match, TRBD2 (6 bases). V lost 3 bases to trimming and J lost 1 base, with 16 bases between them. This CDR3 is 16 amino acids long. Germline CDR1 MGHRA, CDR2 YSYEKL.

This chain joins TRBV5-6 and TRBJ2-1; 8 bases map to TRBD2. The CDR3 is 15 amino acids. The J segment lost 2 bases and the V segment lost 2 bases, leaving 3 bases of the junction unmatched. From germline, CDR1 is SGHDT and CDR2 YYEEEE. The CDR3 sequence is CASSFTGGPYNEQFF. The CDR3 DNA reads as TGTGCCAGCAGCTTTACGGGAGGGCCCTACAATGAGCAGTTCTTC.

The chain employs TRBV5-1 and TRBJ2-7; D might be TRBD2 (6 bases). Trimming took 4 bases from V and 5 from J, leaving 19 bases between them. Germline V CDR1 and CDR2: SGHRS, YFSETQ. This CDR3 is 15 amino acids long. CDR3 in amino acids: CASSIGTPRFDEQYF. CDR3 sequence (DNA): TGCGCCAGCAGCATAGGGACTCCGAGATTTGACGAGCAGTACTTC.

This clonotype showed up just a few times. The V gene is TRBV5-1, the J gene TRBJ1-1, with 7 bases lining up with TRBD1. Germline lookup yields CDR1 SGHRS and CDR2 YFSETQ. This CDR3 has 14 amino acids. V gave up 4 bases and J gave up 0 bases; unmatched junction bases: 3. CDR3 in amino acids: CASSGGQLNTEAFF. The CDR3 region has the DNA TGCGCCAGCAGCGGGGGACAGTTGAACACTGAAGCTTTCTTT.

This clonotype was seen more than once but under ten times. The chain joins TRBV10-3 to TRBJ2-7, with D unclear. Per the germline V gene, CDR1 is ENHRY and CDR2 is SYGVKD. V lost 3 bases to trimming and J lost 2 bases, with 8 bases between them. The CDR3 consists of 13 residues. This chain's CDR3 is CAISEVLTYEQYF. CDR3 in DNA: TGTGCCATCAGTGAAGTACTTACCTACGAGCAGTACTTC.

This clonotype was detected a few times. The rearrangement uses TRBV20-1 and TRBJ2-1; D gene unclear. V gave up 2 bases and J gave up 5 bases, with 10 bases separating them. The CDR3 runs 13 residues. CDR1 and CDR2 from the germline V gene are DFQATT and SNEGSKA (reference sequence). CDR3 in DNA: TGCAGTGCTAGACTAGGATTACACAATGAGCAGTTCTTC. Translating it yields CSARLGLHNEQFF.

This clonotype has just a few counts. The V and J genes are TRBV7-2 and TRBJ2-3; the D gene is possibly TRBD1 (6 bases). Germline V lookup: CDR1 SGHTA, CDR2 FQGNSA. This CDR3 spans 14 amino acids. Trimming took 5 bases from V and 2 from J, leaving 11 bases between them. The CDR3 sequence: CASSTGQHTDTQYF. CDR3 nucleotides: TGTGCCAGCAGCACGGGACAACACACAGATACGCAGTATTTT.

As for this clonotype: This sequence may be a read error, since a much larger clone differs from it by one base. The rearrangement uses TRBV6-2 or TRBV6-3 and TRBJ2-1, with TRBD1 matching 8 bases. V shed 5 bases and J 3 bases; nucleotides not matched to a gene: 9. CDR1 and CDR2 (germline): MNHEY, SVGEGT. The CDR3 spans 16 residues. The CDR3 here is CASSKYGTGYYNEQFF. The CDR3 DNA sequence: TGTGCCAGCAGTAAGTACGGGACAGGCTACTACAATGAGCAGTTCTTC.

This clonotype was observed a handful of times. The chain is built from TRBV20-1 and TRBJ2-2, with 7 bases lining up with TRBD1. Germline V gene data show CDR1 as DFQATT and CDR2 as SNEGSKA (reference sequence). The CDR3 contains 15 residues. V was pared by 3 bases and J by 5 bases, with 9 bases of the junction left unmatched. The CDR3 nucleotides are TGCAGTGCTAGTCGACAGGGTGGAGGTACCGGGGAGCTGTTTTTT. Amino acids: CSASRQGGGTGELFF.

The gene calls are TRBV25-1 and TRBJ1-5, with D uncertain. There are 13 residues in the CDR3. Germline V gene data show CDR1 as MGHDK and CDR2 as SYGVNS. V was clipped by 2 bases and J by 6 bases, with 8 bases between them. The chain's CDR3 is CASSEQLGQPQHF. CDR3 in DNA: TGTGCCAGCAGTGAACAATTGGGTCAGCCCCAGCATTTT.

The CDR3 coding sequence is TGCGCCAGCAGCTCTACAGTACCTTATTCACCCCTCCACTTT. It codes for CASSSTVPYSPLHF. The chain is built from TRBV5-1 and TRBJ1-6; D gene uncertain. Germline CDR1 and CDR2: SGHRS and YFSETQ. Trimming took 3 bases from V and 8 from J, leaving 12 bases between them. This CDR3 comprises 14 residues.

This clonotype was seen only a few times. The chain has TRBV7-8 and TRBJ2-3; 7 nucleotides align to TRBD2. The CDR3 spans 16 residues. Germline-derived CDR1 and CDR2 are SGHVS and FQNEAQ. Trimming at V came to 5 bases and at J to 7 bases, leaving 15 bases not matched to a gene. The CDR3 nucleotides are TGTGCCAGCAGCACGGGGGAGCGGGGCACCACTTATACGCAGTATTTT. Translating gives CASSTGERGTTYTQYF.

V usage is TRBV20-1 and J usage is TRBJ2-1, with D possibly matching TRBD2 (5 bases). CDR3 length: 13 residues. In germline, CDR1 is DFQATT, CDR2 SNEGSKA (reference sequence). Trimming shortened V by 1 base and J by 10 bases, and 14 bases separated the two germline ends. CDR3 in amino acids: CSARVTSRGEQFF. The CDR3 coding sequence is TGCAGTGCTAGAGTCACATCCCGCGGGGAGCAGTTCTTC.

The gene calls are TRBV20-1 and TRBJ2-5; 11 bases align to TRBD2. Germline CDR1 is DFQATT and CDR2 is SNEGSKA (reference sequence). This CDR3 spans 15 amino acids. V trimming: 1 base; J trimming: 1 base; junction bases outside the gene matches: 2. CDR3 in DNA: TGCAGTGCTAGAGCTAGCGGGGGGACCCAAGAGACCCAGTACTTC. Its translation is CSARASGGTQETQYF.